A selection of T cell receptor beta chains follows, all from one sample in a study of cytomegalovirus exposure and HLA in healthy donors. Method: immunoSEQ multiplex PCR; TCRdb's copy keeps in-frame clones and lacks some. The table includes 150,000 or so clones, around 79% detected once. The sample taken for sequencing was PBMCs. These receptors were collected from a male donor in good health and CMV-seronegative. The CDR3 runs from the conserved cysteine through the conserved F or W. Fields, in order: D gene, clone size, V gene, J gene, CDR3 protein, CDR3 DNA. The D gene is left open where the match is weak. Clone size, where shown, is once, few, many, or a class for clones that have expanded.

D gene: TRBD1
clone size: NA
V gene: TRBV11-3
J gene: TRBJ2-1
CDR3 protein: CASSFRQGDEQFF
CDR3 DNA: TGTGCCAGCAGCTTCCGACAGGGCGATGAGCAGTTCTTC

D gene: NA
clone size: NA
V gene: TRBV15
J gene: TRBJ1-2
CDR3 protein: CATSRGSSRQDGYTF
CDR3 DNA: TGTGCCACCAGCAGAGGTTCCTCGAGACAGGATGGCTACACCTTC

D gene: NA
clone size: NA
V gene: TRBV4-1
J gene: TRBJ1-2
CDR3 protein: CASSQDGSYGYTF
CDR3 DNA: TGCGCCAGCAGCCAAGACGGTTCCTATGGCTACACCTTC

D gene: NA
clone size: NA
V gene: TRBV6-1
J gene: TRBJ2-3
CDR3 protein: CASRAGMADTQYF
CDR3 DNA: TGTGCCAGCAGAGCAGGGATGGCAGATACGCAGTATTTT

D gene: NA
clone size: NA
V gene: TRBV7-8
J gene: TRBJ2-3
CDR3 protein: CASSLWTASTDTQYF
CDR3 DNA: TGTGCCAGCAGCTTATGGACAGCTAGCACAGATACGCAGTATTTT

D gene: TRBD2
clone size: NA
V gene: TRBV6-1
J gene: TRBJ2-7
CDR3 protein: CASSEAAGGGEQYF
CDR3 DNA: TGTGCCAGCAGTGAAGCTGCGGGAGGAGGGGAGCAGTACTTC

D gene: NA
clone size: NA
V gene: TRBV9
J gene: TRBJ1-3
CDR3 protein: CASSVAPSGDTIYF
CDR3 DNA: TGTGCCAGCAGCGTAGCCCCGTCGGGGGACACCATATATTTT

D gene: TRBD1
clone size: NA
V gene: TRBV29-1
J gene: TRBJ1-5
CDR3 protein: CSVSQGDQPQHF
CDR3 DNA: TGCAGCGTTTCCCAGGGGGATCAGCCCCAGCATTTT

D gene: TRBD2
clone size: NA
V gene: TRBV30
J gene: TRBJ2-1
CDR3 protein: CAWSVPAGVGNEQFF
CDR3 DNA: TGTGCCTGGAGTGTACCGGCGGGAGTGGGTAATGAGCAGTTCTTC

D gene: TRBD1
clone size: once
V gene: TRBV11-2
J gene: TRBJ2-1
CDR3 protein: CASSRDRDNEQFF
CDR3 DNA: TGTGCCAGCAGCCGCGACAGGGACAATGAGCAGTTCTTC

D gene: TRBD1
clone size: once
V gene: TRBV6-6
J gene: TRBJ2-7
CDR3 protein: CASSSVGTGPYEQYF
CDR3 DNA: TGTGCCAGCAGTTCGGTCGGGACAGGGCCCTACGAGCAGTACTTC

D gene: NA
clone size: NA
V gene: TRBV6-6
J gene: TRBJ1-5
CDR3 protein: CASSYTLRDQPQHF
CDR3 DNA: TGTGCCAGCAGTTACACCCTCAGGGATCAGCCCCAGCATTTT

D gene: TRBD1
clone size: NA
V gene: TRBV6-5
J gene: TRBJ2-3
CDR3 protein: CASRRTGGTDTQYF
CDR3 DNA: TGTGCCAGCAGGCGGACAGGGGGCACAGATACGCAGTATTTT

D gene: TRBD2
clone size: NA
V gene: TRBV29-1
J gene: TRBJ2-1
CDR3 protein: CSVERLAGTNEQFF
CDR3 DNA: TGCAGCGTTGAACGCCTAGCGGGAACCAATGAGCAGTTCTTC

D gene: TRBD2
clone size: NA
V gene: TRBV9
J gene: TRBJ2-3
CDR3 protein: CASSVTSGVADTQYF
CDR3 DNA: TGTGCCAGCAGCGTGACTAGCGGAGTGGCAGATACGCAGTATTTT

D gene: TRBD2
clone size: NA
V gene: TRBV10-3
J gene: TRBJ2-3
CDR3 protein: CAISEKRGQDTQYF
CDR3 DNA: TGTGCCATCAGTGAAAAGCGGGGGCAAGATACGCAGTATTTT

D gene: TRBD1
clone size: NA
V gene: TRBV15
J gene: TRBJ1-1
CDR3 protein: CATSPDRGPVEAFF
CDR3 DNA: TGTGCCACCAGCCCAGACAGGGGGCCGGTTGAAGCTTTCTTT

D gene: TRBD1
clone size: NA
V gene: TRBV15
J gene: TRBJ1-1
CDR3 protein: CATSRTGGLNTEAFF
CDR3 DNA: TGTGCCACCAGCAGGACAGGGGGATTAAACACTGAAGCTTTCTTT

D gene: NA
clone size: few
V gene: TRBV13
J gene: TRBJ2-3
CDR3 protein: CASSLGLGLTDTQYF
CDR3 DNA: TGTGCCAGCAGCTTAGGCCTTGGACTCACAGATACGCAGTATTTT

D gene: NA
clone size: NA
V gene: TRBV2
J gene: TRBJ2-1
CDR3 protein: CASRDPFQEGEQFF
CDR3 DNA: TGTGCCAGCAGAGACCCCTTTCAGGAGGGGGAGCAGTTCTTC

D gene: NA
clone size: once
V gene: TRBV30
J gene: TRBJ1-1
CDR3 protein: CAWITTRVLAEAFF
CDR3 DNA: TGTGCCTGGATCACTACCAGGGTTTTGGCTGAAGCTTTCTTT

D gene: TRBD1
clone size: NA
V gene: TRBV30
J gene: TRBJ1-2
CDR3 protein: CAWTRDRTYGGYTF
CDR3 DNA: TGTGCCTGGACTCGGGACAGGACATACGGTGGCTACACCTTC

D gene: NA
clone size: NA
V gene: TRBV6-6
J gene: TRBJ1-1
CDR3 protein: CASTTEAFF
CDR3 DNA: TGTGCCAGCACAACTGAAGCTTTCTTT

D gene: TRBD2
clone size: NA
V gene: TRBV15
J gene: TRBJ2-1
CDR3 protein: CATSRETSGANEQFF
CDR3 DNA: TGTGCCACCAGCAGAGAAACTAGCGGGGCTAATGAGCAGTTCTTC

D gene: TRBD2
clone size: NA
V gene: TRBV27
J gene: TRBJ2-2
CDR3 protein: CASSFWLAGGRTGELFF
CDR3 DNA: TGTGCCAGCAGTTTCTGGCTAGCGGGAGGAAGGACCGGGGAGCTGTTTTTT

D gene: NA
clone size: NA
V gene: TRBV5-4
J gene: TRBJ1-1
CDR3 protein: CASSPRTNTEAFF
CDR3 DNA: TGTGCCAGCAGCCCGCGAACGAACACTGAAGCTTTCTTT

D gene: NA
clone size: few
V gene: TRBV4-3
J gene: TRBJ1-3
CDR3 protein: CASSQASGNTIYF
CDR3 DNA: TGCGCCAGCAGCCAGGCCTCTGGAAACACCATATATTTT

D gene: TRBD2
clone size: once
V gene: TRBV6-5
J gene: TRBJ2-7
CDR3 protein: CASSYAVAGGNEQYF
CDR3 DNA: TGTGCCAGCAGTTACGCCGTAGCGGGGGGCAACGAGCAGTACTTC

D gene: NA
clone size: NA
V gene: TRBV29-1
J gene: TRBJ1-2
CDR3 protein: CSVVREGVAYGYTF
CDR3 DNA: TGCAGCGTTGTGCGCGAGGGAGTCGCCTATGGCTACACCTTC

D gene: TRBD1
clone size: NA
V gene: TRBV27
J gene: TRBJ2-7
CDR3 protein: CASRQGADEQYF
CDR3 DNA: TGTGCCAGCAGGCAGGGGGCAGACGAGCAGTACTTC

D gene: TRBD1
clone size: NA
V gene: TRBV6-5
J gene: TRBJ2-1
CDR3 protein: CASSPGQGYNEQFF
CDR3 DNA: TGTGCCAGCAGTCCGGGACAGGGTTACAATGAGCAGTTCTTC

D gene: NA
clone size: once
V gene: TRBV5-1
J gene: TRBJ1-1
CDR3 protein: CASSVWIGQNTEAFF
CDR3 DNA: TGCGCCAGCAGCGTATGGATCGGACAGAACACTGAAGCTTTCTTT

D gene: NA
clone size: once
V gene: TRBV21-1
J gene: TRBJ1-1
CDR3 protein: CASSTHWDRGAEAFF
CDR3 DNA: TGTGCCAGCAGCACTCACTGGGACAGGGGAGCTGAAGCTTTCTTT

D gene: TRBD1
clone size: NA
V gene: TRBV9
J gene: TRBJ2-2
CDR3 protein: CASNPRQGAGELFF
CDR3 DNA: TGTGCCAGCAATCCAAGGCAGGGGGCCGGGGAGCTGTTTTTT

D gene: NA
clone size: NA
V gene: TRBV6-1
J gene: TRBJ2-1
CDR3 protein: CASKRDTNYNEQFF
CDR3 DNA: TGTGCTAGCAAACGGGACACCAACTACAATGAGCAGTTCTTC

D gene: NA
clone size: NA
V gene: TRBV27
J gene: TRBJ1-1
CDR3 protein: CASRPLGASNTEAFF
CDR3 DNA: TGTGCCAGCAGGCCCTTGGGGGCTTCGAACACTGAAGCTTTCTTT

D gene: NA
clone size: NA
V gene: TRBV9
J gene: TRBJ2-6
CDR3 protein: CASSVGGSSGANVLTF
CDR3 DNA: TGTGCCAGCAGCGTCGGCGGAAGCTCTGGGGCCAACGTCCTGACTTTC

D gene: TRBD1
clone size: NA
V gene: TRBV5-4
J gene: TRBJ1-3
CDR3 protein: CASSLDRGLGNTIYF
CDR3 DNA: TGTGCCAGCAGCCTAGATAGGGGGCTAGGAAACACCATATATTTT

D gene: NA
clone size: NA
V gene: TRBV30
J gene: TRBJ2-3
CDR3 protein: CAWSSGSPDTQYF
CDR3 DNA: TGTGCCTGGAGTTCGGGGAGCCCAGATACGCAGTATTTT

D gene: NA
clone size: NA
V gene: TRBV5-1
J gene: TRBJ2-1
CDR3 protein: CASRRESSYNEQFF
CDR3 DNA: TGCGCCAGCAGGAGGGAATCCTCCTACAATGAGCAGTTCTTC

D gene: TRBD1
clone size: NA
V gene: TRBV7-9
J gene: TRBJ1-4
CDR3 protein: CASSLGDRATNEKLFF
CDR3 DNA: TGTGCCAGCAGCTTAGGGGACAGGGCAACTAATGAAAAACTGTTTTTT

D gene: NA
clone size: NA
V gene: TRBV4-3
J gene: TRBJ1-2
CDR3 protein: CASSQGVTGPDRLFYGYTF
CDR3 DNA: TGCGCCAGCAGCCAAGGTGTTACAGGGCCAGACCGTTTATTCTATGGCTACACCTTC

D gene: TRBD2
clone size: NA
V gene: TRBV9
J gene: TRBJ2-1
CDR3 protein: CASSPGGSYNEQFF
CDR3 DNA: TGTGCCAGCAGTCCGGGAGGCTCCTACAATGAGCAGTTCTTC

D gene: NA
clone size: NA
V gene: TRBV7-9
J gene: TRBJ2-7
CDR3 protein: CASSLGDGAYEQYF
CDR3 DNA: TGTGCCAGCAGCTTAGGCGACGGAGCCTACGAGCAGTACTTC

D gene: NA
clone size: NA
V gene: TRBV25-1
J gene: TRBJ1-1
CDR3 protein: CASSLDSRNTEAFF
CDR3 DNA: TGTGCCAGCAGTCTGGACAGCCGAAACACTGAAGCTTTCTTT

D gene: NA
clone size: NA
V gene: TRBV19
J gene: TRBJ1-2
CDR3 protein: CASSMVRPNYGYTF
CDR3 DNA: TGTGCCAGTAGTATGGTCAGGCCGAACTATGGCTACACCTTC

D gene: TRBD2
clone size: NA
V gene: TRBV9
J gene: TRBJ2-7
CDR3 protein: CASSGRVAGDSEQYF
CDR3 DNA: TGTGCCAGCAGCGGCCGGGTCGCGGGAGATTCCGAGCAGTACTTC

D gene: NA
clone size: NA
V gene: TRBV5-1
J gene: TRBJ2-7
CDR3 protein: CASSLGDWLTYEQYF
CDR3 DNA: TGCGCCAGCAGCTTGGGAGACTGGCTTACCTACGAGCAGTACTTC